This TCR beta chain was identified during a study of cytomegalovirus exposure and HLA in healthy donors. The J segment lost 3 bases and the V segment lost 7 bases, leaving 6 bases of the junction unmatched. CDR1 and CDR2 (germline): LNHDA, SQIVND (reference sequence). This CDR3 comprises 14 residues. This table comes from immunoSEQ multiplex PCR, and its TCRdb copy is limited to in-frame clones, with some not included. The sample shows 200,000 to 250,000 clones, roughly 84% of them seen only once. Details on this clone: As yet, its antigen is unknown.

Findings and caveats of the study: Cytomegalovirus-associated status was assigned to some 160 TCR beta chains. Reportedly, cytomegalovirus status was diagnosed with high sensitivity and specificity. TCR clusters originating in the first cohort tended to co-occur in the 120 validation repertoires, according to a later analysis.

The chain recombines TRBV19 with TRBJ2-1; TRBD1 aligns across 7 bases. Sequenced material: PBMCs. This TCR was sampled from a woman in her thirties in good health and CMV-seropositive. CDR3 in DNA: TGTGCCAGTACCCCGACAGGGAACTACAATGAGCAGTTCTTC. Amino acids: CASTPTGNYNEQFF.